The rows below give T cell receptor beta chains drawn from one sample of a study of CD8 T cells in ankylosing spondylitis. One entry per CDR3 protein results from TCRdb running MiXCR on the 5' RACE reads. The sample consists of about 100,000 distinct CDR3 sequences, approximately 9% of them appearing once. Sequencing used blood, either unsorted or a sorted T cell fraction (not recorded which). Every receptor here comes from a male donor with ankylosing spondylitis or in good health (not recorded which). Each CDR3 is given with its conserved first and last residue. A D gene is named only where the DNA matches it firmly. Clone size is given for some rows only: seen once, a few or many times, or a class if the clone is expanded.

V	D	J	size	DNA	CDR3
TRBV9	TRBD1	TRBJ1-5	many	TGTGCCAGCAGCTCAGGACAGGGTCAGCCCCAGCATTTT	CASSSGQGQPQHF
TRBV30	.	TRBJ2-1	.	TGTGCCTGGAGTGTGGACCCCGGGGGGCCGAATGAGCAGTTCTTC	CAWSVDPGGPNEQFF
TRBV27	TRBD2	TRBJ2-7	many	TGTGCCAGCAGTTTAGTACTAGCGGGAACGTCCTACGAGCAGTACTTC	CASSLVLAGTSYEQYF
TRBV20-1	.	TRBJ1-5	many	TGCAGTGCTAGTCCGGGTAGGGAGCAGCCCCAGCATTTT	CSASPGREQPQHF
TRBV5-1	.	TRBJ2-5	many	TGCGCCAGCAGCTTGGATGTGGCAGCCCTGAAGACCCAGTACTTC	CASSLDVAALKTQYF
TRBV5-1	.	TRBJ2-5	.	TGCGCCAGCGCCCGGGGCCAACGGGAGACCCAGTACTTC	CASARGQRETQYF
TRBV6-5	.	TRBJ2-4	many	TGTGCCAGCAGTTACGAAGGGGGAGGTAACATTCAGTACTTC	CASSYEGGGNIQYF
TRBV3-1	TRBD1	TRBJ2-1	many	TGTGCCAGCAGCCAGGCTTTACCGGGACAGGGTGTAAGTAATGAGCAGTTCTTC	CASSQALPGQGVSNEQFF
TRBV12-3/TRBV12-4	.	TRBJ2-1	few	TGTGCCAACAGTTTCGGGGGGCGCGTCGATGAGCAGTTCTTC	CANSFGGRVDEQFF
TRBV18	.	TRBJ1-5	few	TGTGCCAGCTCACCACCGGGCCACCAGGAGCCCCAGCATTTT	CASSPPGHQEPQHF
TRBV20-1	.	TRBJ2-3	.	TGCAGCCCAGGGGGGCCAGATACGCAGTATTTT	CSPGGPDTQYF
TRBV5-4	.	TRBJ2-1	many	TGTGCCAGCAGCTTGGAGGTTAGCTCCAATGAGCAGTTCTTC	CASSLEVSSNEQFF
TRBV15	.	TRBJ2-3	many	TGTGCCACCAGCAGAGAATCGCTTGCAACAGATACGCAGTATTTT	CATSRESLATDTQYF
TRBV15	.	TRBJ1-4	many	TGTGCCACCAGCAGGGGGTTACTGAATGAAAAACTGTTTTTT	CATSRGLLNEKLFF
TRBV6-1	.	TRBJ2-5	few	TGTGCCAGCAGTGCGGACACTGTGAAGACCCAGTACTTC	CASSADTVKTQYF
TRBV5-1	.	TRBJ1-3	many	TGCGCCAGCAGCTTGAGGGACGGACGGCAGGGCTCTGGAAACACCATATATTTT	CASSLRDGRQGSGNTIYF
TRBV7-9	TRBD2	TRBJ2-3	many	TGTGCCAGCAGCTTAAGCCTAGCGGGGCGGACAGATACGCAGTATTTT	CASSLSLAGRTDTQYF
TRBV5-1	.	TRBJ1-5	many	TGCGCCAGCAGCTTGGACTCGACAGATCAGCCCCAGCATTTT	CASSLDSTDQPQHF
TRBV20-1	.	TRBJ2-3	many	TGCAGTGCCTGGAACCCTAGCTACGACACAGATACGCAGTATTTT	CSAWNPSYDTDTQYF
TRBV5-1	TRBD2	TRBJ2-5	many	TGCGCCAGCCAAACTACGGGGGGGATAGGGCAACGAGAGACCCAGTACTTC	CASQTTGGIGQRETQYF
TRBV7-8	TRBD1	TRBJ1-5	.	TGTGCCAGCAGCTTAGCGGTGGGGCAGGGGGTGTTGTCCCAGCATTTT	CASSLAVGQGVLSQHF
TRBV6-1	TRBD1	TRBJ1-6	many	TGTGCCAGCAGTGAAGAGGCAGCGGACAGGGTCTGGTCACCCCTCCACTTT	CASSEEAADRVWSPLHF
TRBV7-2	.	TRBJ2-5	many	TGTGCCAGCAGCCCCTTCGCCGACTCGCAGGAGACCCAGTACTTC	CASSPFADSQETQYF
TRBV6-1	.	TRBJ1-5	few	TGTGCCAGCAGCGCGGAAAATAGCAATCAGCCCCAGCATTTT	CASSAENSNQPQHF
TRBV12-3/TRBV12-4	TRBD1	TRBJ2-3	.	TGTGCCAGCAGCCCTGGACAGGGGAGCGATACGCAGTATTTT	CASSPGQGSDTQYF
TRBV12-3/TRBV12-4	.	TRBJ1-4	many	TGTGCCAGCAGTCCCCGACAGGAACTGTTTTTT	CASSPRQELFF
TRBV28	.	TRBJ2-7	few	TGTGCCAGCAGAATACAGGATGGGGGTACCTACGAGCAGTACTTC	CASRIQDGGTYEQYF
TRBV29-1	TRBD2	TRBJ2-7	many	TGCAGCGTTGAAGAACCCGCGGGAGTATACTCCTACGAGCAGTACTTC	CSVEEPAGVYSYEQYF
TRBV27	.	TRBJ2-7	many	TGTGCCAGCAGAGGGACGGTTAGCTCCTACGAGCAGTACTTC	CASRGTVSSYEQYF
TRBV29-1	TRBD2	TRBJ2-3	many	TGCAGCGTTGAAGGCCAATCCGGGACTAGCGGGGGGGCAGATACGCAGTATTTT	CSVEGQSGTSGGADTQYF
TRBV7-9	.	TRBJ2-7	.	TGTGCCAGCAGCTTAGAACAGGCCCACGAGCAGTACTTC	CASSLEQAHEQYF
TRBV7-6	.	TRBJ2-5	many	TGTGCCAGCAGCAACCGGGACATAGAAGAGACCCAGTACTTC	CASSNRDIEETQYF
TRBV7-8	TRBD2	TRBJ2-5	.	TGTGCCAGCAGCTTGGAGACTAGCGGGGGGCGAGAGACCCAGTACTTC	CASSLETSGGRETQYF
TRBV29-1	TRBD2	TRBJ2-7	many	TGCAGCGTGGTATATCTGACTAGCGGGGGCGAGCAGTACTTC	CSVVYLTSGGEQYF
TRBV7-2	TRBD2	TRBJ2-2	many	TGTGCCAGCAGCACCCCTAAGGGACTAGCCCCCGGGGAGCTGTTTTTT	CASSTPKGLAPGELFF
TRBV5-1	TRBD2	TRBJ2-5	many	TGCGCCAGCCGACTAGCGGGGGACCAGGGAGAGACCCAGTACTTC	CASRLAGDQGETQYF
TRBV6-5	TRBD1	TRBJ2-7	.	TGTGCCAGCAGTTACGGGACAGGGAATTTCGAGCAGTACTTC	CASSYGTGNFEQYF
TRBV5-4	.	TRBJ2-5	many	TGTGCCAGCAGCTTGGACAGCCCCCGGGAGACCCAGTACTTC	CASSLDSPRETQYF
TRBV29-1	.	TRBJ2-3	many	TGCAGCGTTGAACCGGGGATTGGCACAGATACGCAGTATTTT	CSVEPGIGTDTQYF
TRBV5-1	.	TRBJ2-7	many	TGCGCCAGCAGCCAACAGGGCGGTACCTACGAGCAGTACTTC	CASSQQGGTYEQYF
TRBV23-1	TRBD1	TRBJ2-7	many	TGCGCCAGCAGTCATCCACCGGGGACAGACCTACCCAGTTCCTCCTACGAGCAGTACTTC	CASSHPPGTDLPSSSYEQYF
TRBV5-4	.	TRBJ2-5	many	TGTGCCAGCAGTCAAGGGGGGCTTGAAGAGACCCAGTACTTC	CASSQGGLEETQYF